This T cell receptor (beta chain) was profiled in a study of T cells in Graves' hyperthyroidism and ophthalmopathy. Every diagnosis used clinical symptoms, serum thyroxine and TRAb, thyroid ultrasound and orbital computed tomography. V dropped 5 bases and J dropped 2 bases, with 9 bases sitting between them. Germline assignment: CDR1 SGHNT and CDR2 YENEEA. The CDR3 is 14 amino acids. This clonotype was seen at least ten times. RNA transcripts were the template for amplifying TCR beta CDR3 regions. First-round RT-PCR targeting the TCR CDR3 was performed with the HTBI primer set. TCRdb called the multiplex PCR reads again in MiXCR, with one record for every CDR3 protein. The sample yields over 500,000 distinct CDR3 sequences, 14% seen once.

What was sequenced was blood. The chain employs TRBV11-3 and TRBJ2-2, with D possibly TRBD2 on 5 matching bases. This TCR was sampled from a woman aged 40 to 50 with Graves' hyperthyroidism. This chain's CDR3 is CASSRGSNTGELFF. CDR3 nucleotides: TGTGCCAGCAGCCGCGGGTCTAACACCGGGGAGCTGTTTTTT.